Listed below are T cell receptor beta chains from one sample, sequenced in a study of cytomegalovirus exposure and HLA in healthy donors. TCRdb's copy holds only in-frame clones and misses some; the assay was immunoSEQ multiplex PCR. The data show just under 95,000 clones, about 85% seen once. The sequenced material came from PBMCs. The receptors shown here come from a girl aged 2 to 10 in good health and CMV-seropositive. CDR3s include the opening cysteine and the closing phenylalanine or tryptophan. A D gene is named only where the DNA matches it firmly. The size entry is marked missing in some rows and otherwise reads once, few, many or a size class.

TRBJ2-3,TRBD2,TRBV4-1,-,CASRAASGSSTDTQYF,TGCGCCAGCAGGGCGGCTAGCGGGAGCAGCACAGATACGCAGTATTTT
TRBJ2-6,-,TRBV4-1,-,CASSHRGTPATGANVLTF,TGCGCCAGCAGCCACAGAGGGACACCCGCGACTGGGGCCAACGTCCTGACTTTC
TRBJ1-5,TRBD1,TRBV5-1,-,CASSPGTGNQPQHF,TGCGCCAGCAGCCCTGGGACAGGCAATCAGCCCCAGCATTTT
TRBJ2-1,-,TRBV19,-,CASSIAPTYNEQFF,TGTGCCAGTAGTATAGCCCCGACATACAATGAGCAGTTCTTC
TRBJ2-2,TRBD2,TRBV5-1,-,CASSLRGLASSGELFF,TGCGCCAGCAGCTTGAGAGGACTAGCAAGTTCCGGGGAGCTGTTTTTT
TRBJ2-2,-,TRBV9,-,CASSGIQGNTGELFF,TGTGCCAGCAGCGGGATACAGGGAAACACCGGGGAGCTGTTTTTT
TRBJ1-5,-,TRBV28,-,CASSLLGAERRPQHF,TGTGCCAGCAGCCTCTTAGGGGCTGAAAGGAGGCCCCAGCATTTT
TRBJ1-2,-,TRBV5-1,-,CTSSFDGLRQGISYGYTF,TGCACCAGCAGCTTTGACGGTTTACGCCAGGGGATTTCCTATGGCTACACCTTC
TRBJ1-1,-,TRBV15,few,CATSRETGMNTEAFF,TGTGCCACCAGCAGGGAGACAGGAATGAACACTGAAGCTTTCTTT
TRBJ1-1,TRBD1,TRBV23-1,-,CASSQLGTGAYTEAFF,TGCGCCAGCAGTCAATTAGGGACAGGAGCCTACACTGAAGCTTTCTTT
TRBJ1-5,-,TRBV6-4,-,CASSEGGGNQPQHF,TGTGCCAGCAGTGAGGGAGGGGGAAATCAGCCCCAGCATTTT
TRBJ1-1,-,TRBV7-8,-,CASSSDGKAFF,TGTGCCAGCAGCTCCGACGGGAAAGCTTTCTTT
TRBJ1-2,-,TRBV7-2,-,CASTLEAGYYGYTF,TGTGCCAGCACACTGGAGGCGGGCTACTATGGCTACACCTTC
TRBJ1-2,-,TRBV18,-,CASSPQGTGINYGYTF,TGTGCCAGCTCACCACAAGGGACTGGGATTAACTATGGCTACACCTTC
TRBJ1-1,TRBD1,TRBV19,once,CASSTTTGRLSTEAFF,TGTGCCAGTAGTACGACGACAGGGCGGCTCTCCACTGAAGCTTTCTTT
TRBJ2-5,TRBD1,TRBV28,-,CASRNAGTVKTQYF,TGTGCCAGCAGGAACGCAGGGACAGTGAAGACCCAGTACTTC
TRBJ1-1,TRBD1,TRBV9,-,CASSVEGAGVAEAFF,TGTGCCAGCAGCGTAGAGGGGGCAGGGGTTGCTGAAGCTTTCTTT
TRBJ2-1,TRBD2,TRBV6-6,-,CAGSGRSDNEQFF,TGTGCCGGTAGCGGGAGGTCCGACAATGAGCAGTTCTTC
TRBJ1-1,-,TRBV14,-,CASSRSGVEAFF,TGTGCCAGCAGCCGTAGCGGGGTAGAAGCTTTCTTT
TRBJ2-1,TRBD2,TRBV7-2,-,CASGSGTSGIGPYNEQFF,TGTGCCAGCGGATCCGGGACTAGCGGGATCGGCCCCTACAATGAGCAGTTCTTC
TRBJ2-2,TRBD1,TRBV6-6,-,CASNYRGKGSGELFF,TGTGCCAGCAACTACAGGGGGAAGGGGTCCGGGGAGCTGTTTTTT
TRBJ2-7,TRBD1,TRBV5-1,-,CASSFGQGGSEQYF,TGCGCCAGCAGCTTCGGACAGGGAGGTAGCGAGCAGTACTTC
TRBJ2-1,TRBD2,TRBV14,-,CATTPSGSLVSYEQFF,TGTGCCACGACCCCTAGCGGGAGTCTCGTTTCATATGAGCAGTTCTTC
TRBJ2-5,-,TRBV9,-,CASSVAPQDQETQYF,TGTGCCAGCAGCGTAGCTCCGCAGGACCAAGAGACCCAGTACTTC
TRBJ2-4,-,TRBV28,-,CASSLGGRKNIQYF,TGTGCCAGCAGCCTAGGGGGACGGAAAAACATTCAGTACTTC
TRBJ2-3,TRBD1,TRBV19,few,CASTTRNRGDTQYF,TGTGCCAGTACGACTCGGAACAGGGGAGATACGCAGTATTTT
TRBJ1-1,-,TRBV28,-,CASRRRETEAFF,TGTGCCTCGCGCCGTCGGGAAACTGAAGCTTTCTTT
TRBJ1-4,-,TRBV4-2,-,CASSQDHLGGKGKPTNEKLFF,TGTGCCAGCAGCCAAGACCATTTGGGAGGGAAGGGGAAACCAACTAATGAAAAACTGTTTTTT
TRBJ1-4,-,TRBV4-1,-,CASSQAGLANEKLFF,TGCGCCAGCAGCCAAGCAGGGCTGGCTAATGAAAAACTGTTTTTT
TRBJ2-5,-,TRBV5-1,-,CASRSVTVGETQYF,TGCGCCAGCAGGTCCGTGACAGTGGGAGAGACCCAGTACTTC
TRBJ2-7,TRBD2,TRBV28,-,CASSGPGAGGPYEQYF,TGTGCCAGCAGTGGACCGGGGGCGGGAGGGCCCTACGAGCAGTACTTC
TRBJ2-7,-,TRBV2,-,CASSEVTGSSEQYF,TGTGCCAGCAGTGAAGTGACAGGTTCTTCTGAGCAGTACTTC
TRBJ1-2,-,TRBV4-2,-,CASSQDGFQDGYTF,TGTGCCAGCAGCCAAGATGGGTTCCAGGATGGCTACACCTTC
TRBJ2-7,-,TRBV28,-,CASSRPGGQYF,TGTGCCAGCAGCCGCCCCGGCGGGCAGTACTTC
TRBJ2-3,TRBD2,TRBV14,-,CASSQGGWSTDTQYF,TGTGCCAGCAGCCAGGGAGGGTGGAGTACAGATACGCAGTATTTT
TRBJ2-1,TRBD2,TRBV7-9,-,CASSFTSGSWNEQFF,TGTGCCAGCAGCTTTACTAGCGGGAGTTGGAATGAGCAGTTCTTC
TRBJ2-2,-,TRBV25-1,-,CASSEQATGELFF,TGTGCCAGCAGTGAACAGGCTACCGGGGAGCTGTTTTTT
TRBJ2-7,TRBD1,TRBV28,-,CASSLSKDRALREQYF,TGTGCCAGCAGCCTGAGCAAGGACAGGGCCCTTCGGGAGCAGTACTTC
TRBJ2-7,-,TRBV7-3,-,CASSLEANRAYEQYF,TGTGCCAGCAGCTTGGAGGCGAATAGAGCCTACGAGCAGTACTTC
TRBJ1-4,-,TRBV5-1,-,CASSLEGSEKLFF,TGCGCCAGCAGCTTGGAGGGGTCAGAAAAACTGTTTTTT
TRBJ2-1,-,TRBV28,-,CASRYGVAGFSGQEQFF,TGTGCCAGCAGATACGGCGTCGCAGGGTTCTCTGGCCAGGAGCAGTTCTTC
TRBJ2-7,TRBD1,TRBV10-3,-,CAAGQGLYEQYF,TGTGCCGCGGGACAGGGGCTCTACGAGCAGTACTTC
TRBJ2-5,-,TRBV14,-,CASSQDRLRNFVAEETQYF,TGTGCCAGCAGCCAAGATCGGTTGCGAAATTTTGTAGCCGAAGAGACCCAGTACTTC
TRBJ2-1,-,TRBV25-1,-,CASSEYGGNEQFF,TGTGCCAGCAGTGAATACGGGGGAAATGAGCAGTTCTTC
TRBJ2-7,-,TRBV2,-,CASLPNPSLEQYF,TGTGCCAGCCTTCCTAACCCCTCTCTAGAGCAGTACTTC
TRBJ2-7,TRBD2,TRBV25-1,-,CASSASLAGHYEQYF,TGTGCCAGCAGTGCCTCATTAGCGGGACACTACGAGCAGTACTTC
TRBJ1-1,-,TRBV12-5,-,CASGSGLAAFF,TGTGCTAGTGGCTCGGGACTAGCAGCTTTCTTT
TRBJ1-3,-,TRBV30,-,CAWSRDTQNTIYF,TGTGCCTGGAGCCGGGACACGCAAAACACCATATATTTT
TRBJ2-7,TRBD2,TRBV9,-,CASSVVLAGADEQYF,TGTGCCAGCAGCGTAGTCCTAGCGGGAGCCGACGAGCAGTACTTC
TRBJ2-3,-,TRBV7-7,-,CASSPRGSTDTQYF,TGTGCTAGCAGCCCGAGGGGGAGCACAGATACGCAGTATTTT
TRBJ1-1,-,TRBV7-9,-,CASSTDPMKAFF,TGTGCCAGCAGCACTGATCCGATGAAAGCTTTCTTT
TRBJ1-1,TRBD1,TRBV10-3,-,CAISSIAGQAVDTEAFF,TGTGCCATCAGTTCAATAGCCGGACAGGCTGTGGACACTGAAGCTTTCTTT
TRBJ2-5,TRBD1,TRBV18,-,CASSRGSVQGETQYF,TGTGCCAGCTCACGGGGTTCCGTACAGGGGGAGACCCAGTACTTC
TRBJ2-7,TRBD1,TRBV27,-,CASSRDSSYEQYF,TGTGCCAGCAGCCGGGACAGCTCCTACGAGCAGTACTTC
TRBJ2-3,TRBD2,TRBV5-1,-,CASSFLAGEDTQYF,TGCGCCAGCAGCTTTCTAGCGGGGGAAGATACGCAGTATTTT
TRBJ2-5,TRBD2,TRBV30,once,CAWFKGTSEYF,TGTGCCTGGTTCAAAGGGACTAGTGAGTACTTC
TRBJ2-1,TRBD1,TRBV7-9,-,CASSSRTGRNEQFF,TGTGCCAGCAGCTCACGGACAGGGCGGAATGAGCAGTTCTTC
TRBJ2-3,TRBD2,TRBV7-3,-,CASRLRGESTDTQYF,TGTGCCAGCAGGCTCCGGGGGGAGTCGACAGATACGCAGTATTTT
TRBJ2-7,-,TRBV19,-,CASSFGPLPYEQYF,TGTGCCAGTAGTTTTGGGCCGTTGCCCTACGAGCAGTACTTC